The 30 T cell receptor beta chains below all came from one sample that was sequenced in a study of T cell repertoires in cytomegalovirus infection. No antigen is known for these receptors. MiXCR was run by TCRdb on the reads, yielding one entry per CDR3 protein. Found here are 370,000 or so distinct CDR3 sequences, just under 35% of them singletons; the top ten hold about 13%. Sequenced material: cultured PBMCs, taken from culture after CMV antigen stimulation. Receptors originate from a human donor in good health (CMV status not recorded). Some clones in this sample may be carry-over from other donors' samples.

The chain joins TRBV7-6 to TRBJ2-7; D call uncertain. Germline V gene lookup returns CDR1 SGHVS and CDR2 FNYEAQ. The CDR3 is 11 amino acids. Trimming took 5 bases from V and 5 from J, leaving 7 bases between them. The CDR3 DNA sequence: TGTGCCAGCAGCCCCCCCCACGAGCAGTACTTC. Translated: CASSPPHEQYF.

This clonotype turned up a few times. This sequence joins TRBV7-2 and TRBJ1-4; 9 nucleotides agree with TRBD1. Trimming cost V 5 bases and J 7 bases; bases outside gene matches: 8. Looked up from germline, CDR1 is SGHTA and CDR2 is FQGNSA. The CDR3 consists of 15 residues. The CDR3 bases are TGTGCCAGCAGCGGGGTGGGACAGGGATTTGAAAAACTGTTTTTT. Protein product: CASSGVGQGFEKLFF.

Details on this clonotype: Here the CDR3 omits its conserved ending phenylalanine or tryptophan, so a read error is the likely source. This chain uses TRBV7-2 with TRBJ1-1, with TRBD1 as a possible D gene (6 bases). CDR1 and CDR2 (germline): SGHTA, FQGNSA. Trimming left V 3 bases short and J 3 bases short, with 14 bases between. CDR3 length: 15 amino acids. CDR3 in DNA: TGTGCCAGCAGCTTGAGACAGGAGATGGACACTGAAGCTTTCTTA. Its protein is CASSLRQEMDTEAFL.

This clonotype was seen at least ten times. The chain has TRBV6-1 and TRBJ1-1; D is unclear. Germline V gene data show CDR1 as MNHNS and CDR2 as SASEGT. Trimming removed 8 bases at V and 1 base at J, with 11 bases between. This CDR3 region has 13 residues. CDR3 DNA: TGTGCCAGCCGACGGATGGGGAACACTGAAGCTTTCTTT. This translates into CASRRMGNTEAFF.

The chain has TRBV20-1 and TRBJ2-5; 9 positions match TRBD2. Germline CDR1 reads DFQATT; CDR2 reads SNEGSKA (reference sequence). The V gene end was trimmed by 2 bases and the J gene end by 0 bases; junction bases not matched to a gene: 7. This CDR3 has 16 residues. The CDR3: CSARLAGGRYQETQYF. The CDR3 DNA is TGCAGTGCTAGACTTGCGGGAGGGCGGTACCAAGAGACCCAGTACTTC.

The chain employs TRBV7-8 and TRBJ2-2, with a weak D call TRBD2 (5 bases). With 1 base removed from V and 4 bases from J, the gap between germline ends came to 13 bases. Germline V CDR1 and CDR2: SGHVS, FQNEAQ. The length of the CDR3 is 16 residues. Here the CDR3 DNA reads TGTGCCAGCAGCTTAGAATCGGGGTGGGGCACCGGGGAGCTGTTTTTT. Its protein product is CASSLESGWGTGELFF. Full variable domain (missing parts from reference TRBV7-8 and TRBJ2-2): GAGVSQSPRYKVAKRGQDVALRCDPISGHVSLFWYQQALGQGPEFLTYFQNEAQLDKSGLPSDRFFAERPEGSVSTLKIQRTQQEDSAVYLCASSLESGWGTGELFFGEGSRLTVL.

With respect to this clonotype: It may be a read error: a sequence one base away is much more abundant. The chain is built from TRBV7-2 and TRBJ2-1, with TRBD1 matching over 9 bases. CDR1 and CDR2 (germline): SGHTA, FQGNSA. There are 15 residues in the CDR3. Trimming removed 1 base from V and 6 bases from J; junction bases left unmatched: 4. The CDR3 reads CASSLVTGGSNEQFF. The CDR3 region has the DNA TGTGCCAGCAGCTTAGTGACAGGGGGGAGCAATGAGCAGTTCTTC.

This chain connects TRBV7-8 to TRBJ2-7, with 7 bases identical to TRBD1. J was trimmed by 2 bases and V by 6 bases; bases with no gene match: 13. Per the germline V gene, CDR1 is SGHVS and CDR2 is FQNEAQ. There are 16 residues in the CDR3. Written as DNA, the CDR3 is TGTGCCAGCAGTCGAGGAAGACAGGGATGGACCTACGAGCAGTACGTC. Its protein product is CASSRGRQGWTYEQYV.

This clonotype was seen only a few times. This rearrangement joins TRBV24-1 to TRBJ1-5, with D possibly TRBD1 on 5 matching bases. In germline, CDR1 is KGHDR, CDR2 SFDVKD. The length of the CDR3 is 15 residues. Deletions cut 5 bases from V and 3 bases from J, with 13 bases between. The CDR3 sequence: CATSGGVGNNQPQHF. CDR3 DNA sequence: TGTGCCACCAGTGGAGGGGTTGGGAACAATCAGCCCCAGCATTTT.

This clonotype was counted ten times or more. CDR3 sequence (DNA): TGTGCCAGCAGCCTAACGGAAGCGGCTAGCTCCTACAATGAGCAGTTCTTC. Its protein is CASSLTEAASSYNEQFF. The rearrangement links TRBV7-2 to TRBJ2-1; a possible D gene is TRBD2 (5 bases). CDR1 is SGHTA, CDR2 FQGNSA, per germline. The CDR3 loop spans 17 amino acids. Trimming cost V 5 bases and J 0 bases, with 17 bases left between them.

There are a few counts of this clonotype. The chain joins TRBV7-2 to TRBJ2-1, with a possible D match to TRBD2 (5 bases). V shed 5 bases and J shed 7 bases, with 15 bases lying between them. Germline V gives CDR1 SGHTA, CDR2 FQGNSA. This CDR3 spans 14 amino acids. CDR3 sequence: CASSPVGESNEQFF. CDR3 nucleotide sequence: TGTGCCAGCAGCCCAGTCGGGGAGAGTAATGAGCAGTTCTTC.

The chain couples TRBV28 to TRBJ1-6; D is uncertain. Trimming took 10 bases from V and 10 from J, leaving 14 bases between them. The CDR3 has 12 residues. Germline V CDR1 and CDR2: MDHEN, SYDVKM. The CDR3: CATHQSASPLHF. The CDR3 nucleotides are TGTGCCACCCACCAATCGGCGTCACCCCTCCACTTT.

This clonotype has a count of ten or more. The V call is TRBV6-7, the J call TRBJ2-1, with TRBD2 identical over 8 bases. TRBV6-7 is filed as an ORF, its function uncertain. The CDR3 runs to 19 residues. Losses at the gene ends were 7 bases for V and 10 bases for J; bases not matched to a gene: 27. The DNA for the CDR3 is TGTGCCAGCATCCCTCGGACCCCCCCGACTAGCGCCCTTACACTGGAGCAGTTCTTC. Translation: CASIPRTPPTSALTLEQFF.

The CDR3 loop reads CASSEHFTTEAFF. In DNA form, the CDR3 reads TGTGCCAGCAGCGAACATTTCACCACTGAAGCTTTCTTT. The chain uses TRBV14 and TRBJ1-1; D ambiguous. The ends were cut back, 5 bases at V and 4 bases at J, with 11 bases in the middle. This CDR3 spans 13 amino acids. CDR1 and CDR2 (germline): SGHDN, FVKESK. The variable domain in full, completed from reference TRBV14 and TRBJ1-1, reads EAGVTQFPSHSVIEKGQTVTLRCDPISGHDNLYWYRRVMGKEIKFLLHFVKESKQDESGMPNNRFLAERTGGTYSTLKVQPAELEDSGVYFCASSEHFTTEAFFGQGTRLTVV.

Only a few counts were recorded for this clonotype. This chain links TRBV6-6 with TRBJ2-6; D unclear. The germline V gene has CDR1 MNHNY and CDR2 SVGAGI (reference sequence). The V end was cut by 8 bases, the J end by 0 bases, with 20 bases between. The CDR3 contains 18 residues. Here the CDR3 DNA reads TGTGCCAGCCGTCGTGGCAGCGAGTTTTTCTCTGGGGCCAACGTCCTGACTTTC. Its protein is CASRRGSEFFSGANVLTF.

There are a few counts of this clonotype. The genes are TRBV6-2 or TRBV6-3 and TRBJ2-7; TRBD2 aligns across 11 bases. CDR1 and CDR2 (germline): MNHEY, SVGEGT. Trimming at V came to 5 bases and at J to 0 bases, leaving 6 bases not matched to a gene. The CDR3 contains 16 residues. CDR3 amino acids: CASSLGTSGHSYEQYF. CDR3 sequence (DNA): TGTGCCAGCAGTCTCGGGACTAGCGGACACTCCTACGAGCAGTACTTC.

This CDR3 reads CSAREGRITEAFF. In DNA, the CDR3 is TGCAGTGCTAGGGAAGGACGGATTACTGAAGCTTTCTTT. The rearrangement joins TRBV20-1 to TRBJ1-1; D remains unclear. Deletions cut 3 bases from V and 5 bases from J, with 13 bases between. Germline values: CDR1 DFQATT, CDR2 SNEGSKA (reference sequence). The CDR3 is made up of 13 amino acids.

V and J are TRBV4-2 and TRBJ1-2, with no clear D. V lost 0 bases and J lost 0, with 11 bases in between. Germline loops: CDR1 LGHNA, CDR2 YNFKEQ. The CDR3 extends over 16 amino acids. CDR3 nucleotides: TGTGCCAGCAGCCAAGATTTTAGTCAGACTAACTATGGCTACACCTTC. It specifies CASSQDFSQTNYGYTF.

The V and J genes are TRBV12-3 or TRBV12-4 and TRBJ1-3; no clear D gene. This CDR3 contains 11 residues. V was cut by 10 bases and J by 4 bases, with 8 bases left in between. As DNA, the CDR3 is TGTGCCACCTCGACGGGAAACACCATATATTTT. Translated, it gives CATSTGNTIYF.

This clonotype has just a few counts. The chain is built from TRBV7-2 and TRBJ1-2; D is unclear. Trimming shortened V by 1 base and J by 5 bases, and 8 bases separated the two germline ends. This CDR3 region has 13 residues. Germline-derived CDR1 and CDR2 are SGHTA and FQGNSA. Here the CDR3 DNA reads TGTGCCAGCAGCTTAGAGGAGGGTTATGGCTACACCTTC. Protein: CASSLEEGYGYTF.

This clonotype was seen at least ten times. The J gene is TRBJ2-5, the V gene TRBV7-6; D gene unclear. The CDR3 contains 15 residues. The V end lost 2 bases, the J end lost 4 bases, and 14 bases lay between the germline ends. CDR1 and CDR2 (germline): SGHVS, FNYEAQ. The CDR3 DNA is TGTGCCAGCAGCTTAAGACCCGGGTCGGGAGAGACCCAGTACTTC. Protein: CASSLRPGSGETQYF. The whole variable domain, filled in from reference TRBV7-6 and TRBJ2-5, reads GAGVSQSPRYKVTKRGQDVALRCDPISGHVSLYWYRQALGQGPEFLTYFNYEAQQDKSGLPNDRFSAERPEGSISTLTIQRTEQRDSAMYRCASSLRPGSGETQYFGPGTRLLVL.

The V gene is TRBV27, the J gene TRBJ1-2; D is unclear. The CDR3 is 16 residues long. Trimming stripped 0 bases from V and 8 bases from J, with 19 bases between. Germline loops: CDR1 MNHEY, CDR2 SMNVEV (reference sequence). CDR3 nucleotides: TGTGCCAGCAGTTTATCGGGGAGAGGGATTTCAAGCGGCTACACCTTC. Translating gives CASSLSGRGISSGYTF.

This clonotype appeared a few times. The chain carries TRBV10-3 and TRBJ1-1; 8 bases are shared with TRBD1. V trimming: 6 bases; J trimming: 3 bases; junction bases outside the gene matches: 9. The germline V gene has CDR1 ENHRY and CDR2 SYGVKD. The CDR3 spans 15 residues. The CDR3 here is CAIRGTGAGDTEAFF. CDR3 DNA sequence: TGTGCCATCAGGGGGACAGGAGCTGGGGACACTGAAGCTTTCTTT.

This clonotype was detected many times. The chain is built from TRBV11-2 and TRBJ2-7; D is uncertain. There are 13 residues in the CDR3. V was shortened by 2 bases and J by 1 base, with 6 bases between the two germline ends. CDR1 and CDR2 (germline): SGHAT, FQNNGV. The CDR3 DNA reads TGTGCCAGCAGCTTACGAGGATCCTACGAGCAGTACGTC. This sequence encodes CASSLRGSYEQYV.

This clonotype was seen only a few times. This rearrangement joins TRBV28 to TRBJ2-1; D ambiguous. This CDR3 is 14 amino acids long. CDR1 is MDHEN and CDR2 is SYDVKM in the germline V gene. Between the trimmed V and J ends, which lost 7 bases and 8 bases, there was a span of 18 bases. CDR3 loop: CASTPWGSIYEQFF. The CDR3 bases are TGTGCCAGCACCCCATGGGGTAGCATCTATGAGCAGTTCTTC.

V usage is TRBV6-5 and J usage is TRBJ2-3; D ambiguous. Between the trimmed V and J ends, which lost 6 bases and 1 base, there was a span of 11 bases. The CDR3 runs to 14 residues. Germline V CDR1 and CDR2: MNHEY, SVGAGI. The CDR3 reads CASSFERGTDTQYF. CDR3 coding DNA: TGTGCCAGCAGCTTCGAACGGGGCACAGATACGCAGTATTTT.

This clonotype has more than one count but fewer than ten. The CDR3 nucleotides read TGTGCCAGCAGGCCTCTAGCGGGAGGCTACAATGAGCAGTTCTTC. Translated, it gives CASRPLAGGYNEQFF. V is TRBV12-3 or TRBV12-4 and J is TRBJ2-1; 11 bases are a match to TRBD2. V gave up 6 bases and J gave up 3 bases; unmatched junction bases: 4. This CDR3 contains 15 residues.

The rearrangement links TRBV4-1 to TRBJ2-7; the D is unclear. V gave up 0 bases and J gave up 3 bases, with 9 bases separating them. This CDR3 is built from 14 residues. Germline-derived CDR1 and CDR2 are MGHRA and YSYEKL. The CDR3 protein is CASSQDKWSYEQYV. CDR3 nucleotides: TGCGCCAGCAGCCAAGATAAATGGAGCTACGAGCAGTACGTC.

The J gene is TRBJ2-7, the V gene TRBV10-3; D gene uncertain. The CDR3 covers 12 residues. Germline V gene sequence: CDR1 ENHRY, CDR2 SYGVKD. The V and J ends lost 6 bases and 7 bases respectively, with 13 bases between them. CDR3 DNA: TGTGCCATCAGCCTGACGCTCCTGGAGCAGTACTTC. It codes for CAISLTLLEQYF.

The chain's CDR3 is CASNERGTDTQYF. The CDR3 coding sequence is TGTGCCAGCAACGAGCGGGGCACAGATACGCAGTATTTT. This chain uses TRBV6-5 with TRBJ2-3; the D gene is possibly TRBD2 (6 bases). The germline V gene has CDR1 MNHEY and CDR2 SVGAGI. The CDR3 runs 13 residues. V shed 7 bases and J shed 1 base, with 9 bases lying between them.